The entry below describes one T cell receptor beta chain. Its antigen is currently not known. No much larger clonotype is one base removed from it; base qualities were not supplied. The sample originates from a study of cytomegalovirus exposure and HLA in healthy donors (dated by TCRdb to about 2017). With regard to the full study: An earlier analysis of some 600 of the donors reported 276 Gb of sequence data and 117 million unique TCR beta sequences obtained from some 170 million T cells. Roughly 300 gigabases of sequencing data and approximately 80 million unique TCR sequences were included in an early release covering roughly 600 HLA-typed donors. The genetic ancestry cluster associated with self-reported Caucasian donors included 65% to 90% of the approximately 430 genotyped donors. The study was designed to test whether signatures of past pathogen exposure could be identified by cataloging public T cell receptors. Using immunosequencing, the study profiled T cell repertoires from 550 to 750 subjects and related those repertoires to cytomegalovirus serostatus. Besides the first cohort of roughly 640 subjects, a separate validation cohort made up of roughly 120 different subjects was used. To predict cytomegalovirus infection status, the study combined high-throughput TCR immunosequencing, statistical association of individual TCRs with disease status, and machine learning. To study patterns of TCR occurrence, a later analysis re-analyzed previously published TCR beta repertoires from several hundred donors and added high-resolution HLA genotyping. The later analysis used no new phenotypic data to find candidate immune exposures, relying instead on TCR beta sequences and their occurrence across donors. An earlier analysis of around 540 of the donors applied high-throughput TCR beta sequencing to assess whether each TCR beta V gene segment acted as functional or pseudogenic. Donor age, sex, ethnicity and CMV serostatus were collected together with the repertoire data. A later genetic analysis took genome-wide SNP genotypes for about 55% of the 666 donors and used that subset as a discovery cohort. All discovery cohort repertoires had been generated using a single sequencing platform. HLA typing covered class I and class II loci at four-digit resolution. Typing coverage differed by locus: A, B, C, DRB1 and DQB1 were typed in roughly 629-640 donors, DQA1 in about 510, DPA1 in nearly 610, and DPB1 in around 490. Roughly 5 DR-DQ haplotypes were handled as single units for association and clustering, since linkage in the cohort was strong. Among some 400 genotyped donors of the cohort, an average of approximately 200,000 unique TCR beta nucleotide sequences was sequenced per donor, of which about 19% were non-productive.

Points the paper makes about the study in general: Specific HLA alleles were associated with 15,000 to 20,000 TCR beta sequences at a false discovery rate of 0.05 in a later analysis. CMV serostatus was the only immune exposure information available for the cohort. According to a later analysis, most CMV-associated TCR beta chains appeared to be HLA-restricted, and the HLA associations seemed to be driven largely by CMV exposure. The earlier analysis of 450 to 700 of the donors excluded some 16 rarely observed V segments, including chromosome 9 orphons, because counts were too low. Most TCR sequences were seen in very few donors, while some public TCRs were found in many individuals. Because some donors lacked HLA typing at each locus, the association tests relied only on the typed subset. This cohort had only TCR beta chains sequenced, and the lack of alpha or paired-chain data limited which features could be detected. In both the original and validation cohorts, the classifier was reported to diagnose cytomegalovirus status with high specificity and sensitivity. According to a later analysis, TCR association rates differed among HLA loci, with DRB1 alleles showing the most associated TCRs and HLA-C alleles showing the fewest. In an earlier analysis of some 500 of the donors, most TCR beta V segments appeared in productive rearrangements about 90% or about 30% of the time, broadly matching IMGT annotations. A group of highly shared sequence variants was considered likely to be a technical artifact of the sequencing pipeline. A later analysis found that HLA-associated TCR beta chains were more clonally expanded and had lower generation probabilities than equally common non-associated chains. Linkage disequilibrium might explain the correlated functional status among segregating V segments, but an unknown experimental factor could not be ruled out. The study gave a list of about 150 TCR beta chains associated with cytomegalovirus. The 87-base-pair reads could not distinguish some IMGT-functional V segments, including TRBV6-2 and TRBV6-3, so those segments were excluded. In a later genetic analysis, a missense DCLRE1C variant was associated with V-gene and J-gene trimming of TCR beta chains, and the association was replicated in an independent cohort. Sequencing depth was assumed to be roughly uniform across donors in the presence/absence analyses, though that assumption may not hold. A few of the identified cytomegalovirus-associated TCR beta chains were confirmed in vitro to be specific for cytomegalovirus antigens. When HLA alleles, especially DR and DQ, strongly co-occurred, attributing TCR associations to individual alleles was difficult. The authors suggested that the approach could potentially be extended to other disease states and immunological phenotypes. In a later analysis, several top co-occurrence clusters were reported to appear linked to parvovirus B19, influenza, CMV and Epstein-Barr virus. A later genetic analysis reported fewer N-insertions in productive TCRs among donors in an Asian-associated ancestry cluster than the roughly 670-donor mean. A further reported finding was that TCR beta sequences accurately predicted the HLA-A and HLA-B alleles for most subjects in the first cohort.

Cut back by 3 bases and 0 bases, the V and J ends lie 9 bases apart. From its cysteine to its phenylalanine, the CDR3 spans 15 amino acids. Of the read, only the CDR3 DNA is kept; its 45 bases are in frame from base 1. CDR1 and CDR2, looked up from the germline V gene, are SGHRS and YFSETQ. Library generation was performed with the immunoSEQ multiplex PCR assay. For the multiplex PCR, a mixture combining 60 forward primers for TCR Vbeta segments and 13 reverse primers for TCR Jbeta segments was used. The CDR3 region of rearranged TCR beta genes was amplified from genomic DNA by a multiplex PCR assay. The amplified TCR beta libraries were sequenced on the Illumina HiSeq System as 87-base-pair reads. Per the authors' processing: Across the 500 to 700 repertoires, a later analysis counted 60 million to 90 million unique TCR beta chains, around 10 million of which were shared by at least two donors. To remove PCR and sequencing errors, raw reads were error-corrected and collapsed into unique sequences using a nearest-neighbor algorithm that merged closely related sequences. To assign V, D and J gene segments, CDR3 sequences were aligned to IMGT reference sequences. Each retained sequence needed at least a six-nucleotide match to both a V gene segment and a J gene segment. Rearrangements were called productive when the CDR3 lacked stop codons and stayed in frame with V and J; all others were non-productive. CDR3 was defined according to IMGT convention as the region running from the second conserved V-encoded cysteine to the conserved J-encoded phenylalanine. The earlier analysis of about 560 of the donors excluded any sequence lacking an unambiguous match to a single V gene segment. An earlier analysis of several hundred of the donors called V segments functional above 56.7% productive rearrangements and segregating when the between-donor standard deviation exceeded 5%. To diagnose cytomegalovirus status from the catalog of TCR beta chain sequences, a statistical classification framework was built. In a later analysis, V and J genes were assigned by comparing TCR nucleotide sequences against IMGT/GENE-DB human TR gene sequences. Using the TCRdist pipeline, a later analysis assigned CDR3 sequences along with most-parsimonious VDJ recombination scenarios. In a later analysis, each TCR beta chain was defined by its CDR3 amino acid sequence together with its V-gene family, and reads without a unique V-gene family were excluded. As a way to deal with suspected cross-contamination and a sequencing artifact, a later analysis dropped hundreds of nucleotide sequences that were highly shared and had low generation probability. In a later analysis, a clonal expansion index for each public chain was calculated from normalized within-repertoire ranks of inferred template counts. In a later analysis, generation probabilities were computed using a VDJ recombination model fitted to out-of-frame rearrangements, and the results were checked against IGoR. A later analysis scored TCR-TCR, TCR-HLA and TCR-CMV co-occurrence with hypergeometric tests, applying a repertoire-size bias correction to TCR pairs. False discovery rates were estimated in a later analysis by permuting HLA or CMV assignments 20 times. In a later analysis, co-occurring TCRs were grouped with DBSCAN, and TCRdist sequence similarity was added when clustering was performed within HLA-allele-positive subsets. For co-occurrence clustering, repertoires with fewer than 30,000 or more than 120,000 public chains were excluded, along with about five repertoires with anomalous nucleotide sharing. The immuneACCESS repertoire file appears here via TCRdb, limited to in-frame rearrangements. These files lack a portion of the clones; in checked studies, under half of the deficit traces to unresolved V genes, and the cause of the others is not known. V and J calls and clone size are those listed in that table; D and trimming were worked out from the DNA. The sample table shows around 130,000 clones, and approximately 80% are seen once. Around 5.5% of the sample is taken by the ten largest.

In total, fewer than 750 healthy bone marrow donors made up the cohort. At the time of sampling, every cohort member was nominally healthy, though immune exposures that went unrecorded were likely present. The donor was CMV seropositive and belonged to the group of 250 to 300 seropositive cohort members. Every donor gave a peripheral blood sample, and the peripheral blood mononuclear cells from that sample were used for TCR beta sequencing. Genomic DNA extraction from the blood cell samples was performed with the Qiagen DNeasy Blood Extraction Kit. Recombination connected TRBV5-1 to TRBJ2-2, with TRBD2 as a weak D call on 6 bases. The sequenced sample was PBMCs. This receptor was obtained from a man between 18 and 29 years old in good health and CMV-seropositive. In nucleotide form, the sequence is TGCGCCAGCAGCTCGGGGGACCCGAACACCGGGGAGCTGTTTTTT. Translated, this is CASSSGDPNTGELFF.